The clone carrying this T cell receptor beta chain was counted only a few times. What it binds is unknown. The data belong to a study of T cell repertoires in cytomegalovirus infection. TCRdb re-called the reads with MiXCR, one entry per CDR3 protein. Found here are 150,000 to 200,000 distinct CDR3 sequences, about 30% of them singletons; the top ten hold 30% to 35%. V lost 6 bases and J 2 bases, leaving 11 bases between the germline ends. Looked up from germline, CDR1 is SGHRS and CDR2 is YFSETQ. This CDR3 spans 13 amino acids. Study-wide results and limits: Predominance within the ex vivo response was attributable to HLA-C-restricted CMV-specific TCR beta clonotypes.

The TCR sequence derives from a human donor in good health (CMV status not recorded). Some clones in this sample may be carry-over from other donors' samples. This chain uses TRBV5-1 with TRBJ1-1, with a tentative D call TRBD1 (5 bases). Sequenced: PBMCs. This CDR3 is CASTRQRNTEAFF. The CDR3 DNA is TGCGCCAGCACCCGACAGCGAAACACTGAAGCTTTCTTT.